This T cell receptor (beta chain) appears in the sequencing data of a study of T cell changes during pregnancy in multiple sclerosis. TCRdb's copy holds only in-frame clones and misses some; the assay was immunoSEQ multiplex PCR. Of under 75,000 clones detected, 91% appear once; the ten largest clones hold approximately 1.5%. The V gene end was trimmed by 2 bases and the J gene end by 5 bases; junction bases not matched to a gene: 2. There are 14 residues in the CDR3. CDR1 and CDR2 (germline): SGDLS, YYNGEE. This TCR was recovered from a female donor in good health, enrolled as a control in a pregnancy study. The sample consisted of peripheral blood, taken in the third trimester of pregnancy. The chain has TRBV9 and TRBJ2-3; 10 bases fit TRBD2. CDR3 bases: TGTGCCAGCAGCGTTAGCGGGGGGCGAGATACGCAGTATTTT. Translating gives CASSVSGGRDTQYF.